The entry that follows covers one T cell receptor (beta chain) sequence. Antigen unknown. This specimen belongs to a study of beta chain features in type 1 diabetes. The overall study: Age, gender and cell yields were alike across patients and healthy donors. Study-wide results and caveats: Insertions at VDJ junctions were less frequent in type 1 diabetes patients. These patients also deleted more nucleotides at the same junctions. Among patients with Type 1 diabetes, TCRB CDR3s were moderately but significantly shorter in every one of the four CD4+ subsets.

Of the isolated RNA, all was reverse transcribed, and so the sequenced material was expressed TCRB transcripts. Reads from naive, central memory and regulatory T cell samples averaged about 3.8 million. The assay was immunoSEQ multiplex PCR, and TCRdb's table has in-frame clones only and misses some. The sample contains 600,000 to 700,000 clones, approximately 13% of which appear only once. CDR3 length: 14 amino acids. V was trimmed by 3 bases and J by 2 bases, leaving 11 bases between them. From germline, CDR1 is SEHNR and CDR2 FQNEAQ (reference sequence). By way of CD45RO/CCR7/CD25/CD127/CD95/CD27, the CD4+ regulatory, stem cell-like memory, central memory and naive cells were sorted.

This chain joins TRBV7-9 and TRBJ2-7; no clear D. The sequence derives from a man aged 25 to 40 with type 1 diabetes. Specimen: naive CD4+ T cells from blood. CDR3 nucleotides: TGTGCCAGCAGCTTGAACGCATTCACCTACGAGCAGTACTTC. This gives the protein CASSLNAFTYEQYF.